This T cell receptor (beta chain) was recovered during a study of regulatory T cells in long-lasting Graves disease. Study-wide background: The antithyroid drugs taken by newly diagnosed Graves' patients had been used for under 3 months.

There are 15 residues in the CDR3. Germline CDR1 MDHEN, CDR2 SYDVKM. The J segment lost 0 bases and the V segment lost 5 bases, leaving 4 bases of the junction unmatched. Study outcomes and limitations: There was favoring of TRBV28, TRBJ1-2 and TRBJ2-5 in persistent disease.

This clonotype was seen ten or more times. No antigen is known for it. HTBI primers from iRepertoire and Arm-PCR of CDR3 regions yielded the TCR beta libraries. MiXCR, applied by TCRdb to the multiplex PCR reads, yields one record per CDR3 protein. The table records 400,000 to 500,000 distinct CDR3 sequences, 12% to 15% of them present only once. Time point here: newly diagnosed GD, antithyroid drugs for less than 3 months. Extracted PBMC RNA gave rise to the TCR library. These same data were also listed under a study on T cells in Graves' hyperthyroidism and ophthalmopathy. That paper adds: Hyperthyroidism of Graves' type that showed no ophthalmopathy progression within 18 months was stable.

The source was peripheral blood mononuclear cells (PBMCs), collected at new diagnosis, from a patient treated with antithyroid drugs. The clonotype comes from a woman in her forties or fifties with Graves disease. V usage is TRBV28 and J usage is TRBJ1-2, with 9 nucleotides matching TRBD1. CDR3 sequence (DNA): TGTGCCAGCAGTCCCGGGACAGGGACTAACTATGGCTACACCTTC. Translating gives CASSPGTGTNYGYTF.